Presented here are 30 T cell receptor beta chains from one specimen sequenced in a study of blood T cell repertoires in COVID-19. Some clones are missing from TCRdb's copy, which holds only in-frame ones; the method was immunoSEQ multiplex PCR. The sample lists fewer than 200,000 clones, approximately 79% occurring once. Sequenced material: peripheral blood. The receptors derive from a woman in her thirties or forties with COVID-19, enrolled during active disease.

The chain uses TRBV28 and TRBJ2-7; 11 nucleotides match TRBD2. CDR1 and CDR2 from the germline V gene are MDHEN and SYDVKM. V dropped 6 bases and J dropped 1; count of bases not matched to a gene: 5. CDR3 size: 15 residues. CDR3 residues: CASSAGTSGSYEQYF. The CDR3 nucleotides are TGTGCCAGCAGCGCCGGGACTAGCGGTTCCTACGAGCAGTACTTC.

The chain uses TRBV6-5 and TRBJ2-5, with 8 bases identical to TRBD1. V was pared by 6 bases and J by 5 bases, with 8 bases of the junction left unmatched. The CDR3 length is 14 residues. The germline gives CDR1 MNHEY, CDR2 SVGAGI. The CDR3 sequence is CASRADRGWETQYF. CDR3 in DNA: TGTGCCAGCAGAGCCGACAGGGGATGGGAGACCCAGTACTTC.

The chain employs TRBV5-1 and TRBJ1-5; D is perhaps TRBD1 (5 bases). Germline V lookup: CDR1 SGHRS, CDR2 YFSETQ. Trimming took 4 bases from V and 5 from J, leaving 16 bases between them. The CDR3 spans 15 residues. CDR3 DNA sequence: TGCGCCAGCAGCATGGACGGACATTTCGATCAGCCCCAGCATTTT. Its protein is CASSMDGHFDQPQHF.

The V call is TRBV6-6, the J call TRBJ1-1; 7 positions agree with TRBD1. With 9 bases clipped from V and 1 base from J, the junction kept 5 bases outside the gene matches. Germline-derived CDR1 and CDR2 are MNHNY and SVGAGI (reference sequence). The CDR3 has 13 amino acids. The CDR3 nucleotides read TGTGCCAGTCAAGGGGGCCAGAACACTGAAGCTTTCTTT. Its translation is CASQGGQNTEAFF.

This sequence joins TRBV2 and TRBJ2-1; 15 bases line up with TRBD2. The CDR3 has 17 amino acids. V lost 5 bases and J lost 8; bases outside the gene matches: 10. The germline V gene has CDR1 SNHLY and CDR2 FYNNEI. CDR3 protein: CASSWTSGRAYGHEQFF. The CDR3 nucleotides are TGTGCCAGCAGTTGGACTAGCGGGAGGGCCTATGGCCATGAGCAGTTCTTC.

The chain recombines TRBV6-6 with TRBJ2-1; tentative D call: TRBD1 (5 bases). CDR1 is MNHNY, CDR2 SVGAGI, per germline (reference sequence). The CDR3 is 12 amino acids. V was trimmed by 5 bases and J by 10 bases, leaving 12 bases between them. The CDR3 DNA is TGTGCCAGCAGTCCGCTAGGGGCAGAGCAGTTCTTC. Translated, it gives CASSPLGAEQFF.

The chain recombines TRBV7-9 with TRBJ1-2; D unresolved. V lost 2 bases to trimming and J lost 7 bases, with 20 bases between them. This CDR3 contains 16 residues. Per the germline V gene, CDR1 is SEHNR and CDR2 is FQNEAQ (reference sequence). The CDR3 nucleotides read TGTGCCAGCAGCTTATTGGGTCCCCCTGCACCGGGTGGCTACACCTTC. Protein sequence: CASSLLGPPAPGGYTF.

The chain carries TRBV9 and TRBJ2-1; 9 bases line up with TRBD2. Germline CDR1 and CDR2: SGDLS and YYNGEE. J gave up 9 bases and V 4 bases, and 2 bases lay outside the gene matches. The CDR3 has 12 amino acids. The chain's CDR3 is CASSLSGSEQFF. CDR3 nucleotides: TGTGCCAGCAGCCTTAGCGGGAGTGAGCAGTTCTTC. Using reference TRBV9 and TRBJ2-1 for the parts outside the CDR3, the full variable domain is DSGVTQTPKHLITATGQRVTLRCSPRSGDLSVYWYQQSLDQGLQFLIQYYNGEERAKGNILERFSAQQFPDLHSELNLSSLELGDSALYFCASSLSGSEQFFGPGTRLTVL.

The V and J genes are TRBV18 and TRBJ1-5, with D possibly being TRBD1 (5 bases). The V gene's germline CDR1 is KGHSH and CDR2 LQKENI. Trimming took 5 bases from V and 3 from J, leaving 17 bases between them. This CDR3 has 16 amino acids. The CDR3 nucleotides are TGTGCCAGCTCAACCACTGACAGTGCTGACAATCAGCCCCAGCATTTT. Residues: CASSTTDSADNQPQHF.

The rearrangement uses TRBV7-3 and TRBJ2-2; the D gene is possibly TRBD2 (5 bases). V was clipped by 3 bases and J by 5 bases, with 13 bases between them. The CDR3 sequence is 15 residues long. Germline lookup yields CDR1 SGHTA and CDR2 FQGTGA. The CDR3 spells CASSLTPRDTGELFF. In DNA form, the CDR3 reads TGTGCCAGCAGCTTGACCCCCCGGGATACCGGGGAGCTGTTTTTT.

Of note for this clone: The junction departs from germline at one end; a sequencing error may be responsible. The chain couples TRBV18 to TRBJ1-1, with unresolved D. The V gene's germline CDR1 is KGHSH and CDR2 LQKENI. The CDR3 contains 13 residues. The CDR3: CASSPTVNSEAFF. The CDR3, as DNA: TGTGCCAGCTCACCGACGGTGAACAGTGAAGCTTTCTTT.

This sequence joins TRBV4-1 and TRBJ2-1; 8 bases are a match to TRBD2. Germline V gene data show CDR1 as MGHRA and CDR2 as YSYEKL. V shed 0 bases and J 2 bases; nucleotides not matched to a gene: 12. The CDR3 spans 19 residues. The CDR3 nucleotides read TGCGCCAGCAGCCAAGATTGGCGGCTAGCGGGTGAAACCTACAATGAGCAGTTCTTC. It codes for CASSQDWRLAGETYNEQFF.

This clone was observed many times. The V call is TRBV9, the J call TRBJ2-2, with 9 bases matching TRBD2. The germline V gene encodes CDR1 SGDLS and CDR2 YYNGEE. This CDR3 spans 18 amino acids. Trimming at V came to 4 bases and at J to 0 bases, leaving 10 bases not matched to a gene. The CDR3 protein is CASSHGTSQNANTGELFF. The CDR3 bases are TGTGCCAGCAGCCACGGGACTAGCCAAAACGCGAACACCGGGGAGCTGTTTTTT.

The chain has TRBV3-1 (or the pseudogene TRBV3-2) and TRBJ2-3; D is possibly TRBD1 (6 bases). The V end was cut by 2 bases, the J end by 6 bases, with 9 bases between. Germline CDR1 reads LGHDT; CDR2 reads YNNKEL (reference sequence). The CDR3 is made up of 13 amino acids. The CDR3 bases are TGTGCCAGCAGCCAAACCCAGGGGGATACGCAGTATTTT. It encodes CASSQTQGDTQYF.

The rearrangement links TRBV19 to TRBJ1-2; a weak D match, TRBD1 (6 bases). The germline gives CDR1 LNHDA, CDR2 SQIVND (reference sequence). This CDR3 comprises 15 residues. V was cut by 4 bases and J by 6 bases, with 18 bases left in between. The CDR3 spells CASSTTRTARNGYTF. The CDR3 DNA reads as TGTGCCAGTAGTACTACCAGGACAGCTCGAAATGGCTACACCTTC.

J is TRBJ2-7 and V is TRBV5-1; 12 bases map to TRBD1. Germline CDR1 SGHRS, CDR2 YFSETQ. This CDR3 comprises 19 residues. V shed 2 bases and J 4 bases; nucleotides not matched to a gene: 16. The CDR3 protein is CASSLKKTGTGGIPYEQYF. The CDR3 DNA reads TGCGCCAGCAGCTTAAAAAAGACCGGGACAGGGGGCATCCCATACGAGCAGTACTTC.

This chain connects TRBV18 to TRBJ2-7; 7 nucleotides line up with TRBD1. The CDR3 has 14 residues. Germline CDR1 KGHSH, CDR2 LQKENI. Trimming at V came to 6 bases and at J to 3 bases, leaving 8 bases not matched to a gene. CDR3 protein: CASSRQGSFYEQYF. Written as DNA, the CDR3 is TGTGCCAGCTCTCGACAGGGTAGCTTCTACGAGCAGTACTTC.

The chain is built from TRBV30 and TRBJ1-1, with 7 bases fitting TRBD1. CDR1 is GTSNPN and CDR2 is SVGIG in the germline V gene (reference sequence). This CDR3 has 13 amino acids. The junction had 6 bases not matched to a gene; V was cut back by 7 bases and J by 1 base. The CDR3 DNA is TGTGCCTTACTGACAGGGTGGAACACTGAAGCTTTCTTT. This sequence encodes CALLTGWNTEAFF.

The CDR3 bases are TGCAGTGCTAGTGTACTAGCGGGGTACGAGCAGTACTTC. Amino acid sequence: CSASVLAGYEQYF. V usage is TRBV20-1 and J usage is TRBJ2-7; 10 bases line up with TRBD2. V shed 3 bases, J shed 4 bases, and the junction held 3 bases outside the gene matches. Germline CDR1 is DFQATT and CDR2 is SNEGSKA (reference sequence). The CDR3 consists of 13 residues.

This clone appeared a single time. The chain couples TRBV7-3 to TRBJ2-3, with a possible D match to TRBD2 (5 bases). Trimming took 3 bases from V and 6 from J, leaving 13 bases between them. The V gene's germline CDR1 is SGHTA and CDR2 FQGTGA. The CDR3 length is 14 residues. The CDR3 coding sequence is TGTGCCAGCAGCTTTAGAGGGTCCGTGGATACGCAGTATTTT. It specifies CASSFRGSVDTQYF.

The chain joins TRBV24-1 to TRBJ2-1, with D perhaps matching TRBD1 (6 bases). The CDR3 has 15 amino acids. The germline V gene has CDR1 KGHDR and CDR2 SFDVKD. V dropped 2 bases and J dropped 9 bases, with 16 bases sitting between them. CDR3 in DNA: TGTGCCACCAGTGATTGGGGGCGCGACAACAGTGAGCAGTTCTTC. Protein sequence: CATSDWGRDNSEQFF.

The chain employs TRBV19 and TRBJ2-7, with 7 nucleotides matching TRBD2. Germline V gene sequence: CDR1 LNHDA, CDR2 SQIVND (reference sequence). The CDR3 has 13 residues. Trimming cost V 3 bases and J 6 bases; bases outside gene matches: 5. The CDR3 bases are TGTGCCAGTAGTATGGCTAGCGGCATCGAGCAGTACTTC. Encoded protein: CASSMASGIEQYF.

The rearrangement uses TRBV9 and TRBJ2-6; no clear D. The CDR3 is made up of 18 amino acids. Deletions cut 0 bases from V and 0 bases from J, with 13 bases between. Germline V CDR1 and CDR2: SGDLS, YYNGEE. CDR3 sequence (DNA): TGTGCCAGCAGCGTAGCGAACAGTAAGTTCTCTGGGGCCAACGTCCTGACTTTC. Residues: CASSVANSKFSGANVLTF.

V and J are TRBV6-6 and TRBJ2-5; D unclear. The V end was cut by 6 bases, the J end by 2 bases, with 10 bases between. The CDR3 spans 13 residues. Germline V gene data show CDR1 as MNHNY and CDR2 as SVGAGI (reference sequence). In DNA, the CDR3 is TGTGCCAGCAGCCAGTTGGAGCAAGAGACCCAGTACTTC. This translates into CASSQLEQETQYF.

This sequence joins TRBV6-5 and TRBJ2-7; D might be TRBD1 (5 bases). This CDR3 has 12 amino acids. Germline CDR1 MNHEY, CDR2 SVGAGI. Trimming shortened V by 7 bases and J by 2 bases, and 9 bases separated the two germline ends. For the CDR3, the DNA is TGTGCCAGCATGCACAGGCCCTACGAGCAGTACTTC. Its translation is CASMHRPYEQYF.

The chain is built from TRBV19 and TRBJ1-3; no reliable D call. Germline values: CDR1 LNHDA, CDR2 SQIVND (reference sequence). The germline V and J ends were trimmed by 4 bases and 3 bases, with 19 bases remaining between them. The CDR3 extends over 17 amino acids. This chain's CDR3 is CASSNPGSPSGGNTIYF. DNA of the CDR3: TGTGCCAGTAGTAACCCGGGGTCCCCTTCGGGTGGAAACACCATATATTTT.

The chain employs TRBV27 and TRBJ2-7, with TRBD2 matching over 10 bases. The CDR3 length is 15 residues. The trim removed 5 bases at V and 0 bases at J, leaving 4 bases unmatched. The germline V gene has CDR1 MNHEY and CDR2 SMNVEV (reference sequence). The CDR3 coding sequence is TGTGCCAGCAGTCCTCTAGCGGGGGCCTCCTACGAGCAGTACGTC. As protein: CASSPLAGASYEQYV.

The chain employs TRBV3-1 (or the pseudogene TRBV3-2) and TRBJ1-1, with TRBD1 matching 10 bases. CDR1 is LGHDT, CDR2 YNNKEL, per germline (reference sequence). This CDR3 spans 18 amino acids. V shed 8 bases and J 2 bases; nucleotides not matched to a gene: 17. The CDR3 is CASGKTGTGVNFNTEAFF. The CDR3 DNA is TGTGCCAGCGGAAAGACTGGGACAGGGGTCAACTTCAACACTGAAGCTTTCTTT.

Written as DNA, the CDR3 is TGTGCCAGCAGTTTTCCAGCGGGAGGGACAGATACGCAGTATTTT. As protein: CASSFPAGGTDTQYF. The rearrangement joins TRBV28 to TRBJ2-3; 10 bases agree with TRBD2. The germline V gene has CDR1 MDHEN and CDR2 SYDVKM. The CDR3 sequence is 15 residues long. The trim removed 3 bases at V and 3 bases at J, leaving 3 bases unmatched.

The V gene is TRBV5-4, the J gene TRBJ1-3, with 9 positions matching TRBD1. V lost 2 bases and J lost 7; bases outside the gene matches: 4. The CDR3 consists of 14 residues. Germline CDR1 reads SGHNT; CDR2 reads YYREEE (reference sequence). The CDR3 reads CASSLQGARNTIYF. CDR3 bases: TGTGCCAGCAGCTTACAGGGGGCCAGGAACACCATATATTTT.